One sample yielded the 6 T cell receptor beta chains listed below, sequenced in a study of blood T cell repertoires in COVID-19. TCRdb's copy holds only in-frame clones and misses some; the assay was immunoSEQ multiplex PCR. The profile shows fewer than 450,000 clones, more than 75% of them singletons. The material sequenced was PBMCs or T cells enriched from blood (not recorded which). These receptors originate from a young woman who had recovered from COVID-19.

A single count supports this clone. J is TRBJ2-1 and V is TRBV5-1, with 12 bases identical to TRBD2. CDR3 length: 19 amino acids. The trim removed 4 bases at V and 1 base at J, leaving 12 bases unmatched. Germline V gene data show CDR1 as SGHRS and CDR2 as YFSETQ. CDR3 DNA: TGCGCCAGCAGCCCGGCCGGAACTAGCGGGGGGCCTTCCTACAATGAGCAGTTCTTC. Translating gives CASSPAGTSGGPSYNEQFF.

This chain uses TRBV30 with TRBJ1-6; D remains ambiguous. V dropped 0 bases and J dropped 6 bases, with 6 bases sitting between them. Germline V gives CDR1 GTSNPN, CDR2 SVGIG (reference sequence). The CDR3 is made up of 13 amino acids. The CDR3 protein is CAWSVSLNSPLHF. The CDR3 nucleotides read TGTGCCTGGAGTGTTTCCCTTAATTCACCCCTCCACTTT.

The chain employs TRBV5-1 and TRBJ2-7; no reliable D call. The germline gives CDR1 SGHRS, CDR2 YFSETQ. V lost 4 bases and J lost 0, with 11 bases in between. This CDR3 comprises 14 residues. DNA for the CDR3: TGCGCCAGCAGCCTTACAATAATCTCCTACGAGCAGTACTTC. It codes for CASSLTIISYEQYF. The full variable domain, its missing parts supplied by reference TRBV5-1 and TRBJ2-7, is KAGVTQTPRYLIKTRGQQVTLSCSPISGHRSVSWYQQTPGQGLQFLFEYFSETQRNKGNFPGRFSGRQFSNSRSEMNVSTLELGDSALYLCASSLTIISYEQYFGPGTRLTVT.

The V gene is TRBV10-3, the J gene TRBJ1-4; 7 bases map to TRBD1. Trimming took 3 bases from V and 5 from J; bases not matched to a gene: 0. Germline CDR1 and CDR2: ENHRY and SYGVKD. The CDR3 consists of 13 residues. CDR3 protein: CAISEQGNEKLFF. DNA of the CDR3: TGTGCCATCAGTGAACAGGGGAATGAAAAACTGTTTTTT.

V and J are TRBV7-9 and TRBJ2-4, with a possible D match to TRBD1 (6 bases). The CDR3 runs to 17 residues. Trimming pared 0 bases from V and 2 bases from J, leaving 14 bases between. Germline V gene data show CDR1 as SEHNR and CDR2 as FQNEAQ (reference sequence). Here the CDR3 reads CASSLARQGISKNIQYF. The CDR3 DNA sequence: TGTGCCAGCAGCTTAGCGCGGCAGGGGATCTCCAAAAACATTCAGTACTTC.

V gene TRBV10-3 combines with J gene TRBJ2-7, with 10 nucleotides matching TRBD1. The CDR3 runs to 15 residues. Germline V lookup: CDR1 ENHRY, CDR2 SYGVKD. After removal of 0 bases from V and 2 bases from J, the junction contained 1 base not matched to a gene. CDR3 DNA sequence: TGTGCCATCAGTGAGTCCGGACAGGGGGCCTACGAGCAGTACTTC. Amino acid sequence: CAISESGQGAYEQYF.